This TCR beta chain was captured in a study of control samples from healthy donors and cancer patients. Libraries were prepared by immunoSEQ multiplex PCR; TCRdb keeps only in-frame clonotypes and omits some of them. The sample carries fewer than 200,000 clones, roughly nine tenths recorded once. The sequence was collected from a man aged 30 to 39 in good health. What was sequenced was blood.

This CDR3 is CATRGVAGAATDTQYF. For the CDR3, the DNA is TGTGCCACCCGGGGAGTAGCGGGAGCCGCAACAGATACGCAGTATTTT. V and J are TRBV24-1 and TRBJ2-3; 9 bases fit TRBD2. V shed 9 bases, J shed 3 bases, and the junction held 12 bases outside the gene matches. This CDR3 is built from 16 residues. Germline CDR1 and CDR2: KGHDR and SFDVKD.